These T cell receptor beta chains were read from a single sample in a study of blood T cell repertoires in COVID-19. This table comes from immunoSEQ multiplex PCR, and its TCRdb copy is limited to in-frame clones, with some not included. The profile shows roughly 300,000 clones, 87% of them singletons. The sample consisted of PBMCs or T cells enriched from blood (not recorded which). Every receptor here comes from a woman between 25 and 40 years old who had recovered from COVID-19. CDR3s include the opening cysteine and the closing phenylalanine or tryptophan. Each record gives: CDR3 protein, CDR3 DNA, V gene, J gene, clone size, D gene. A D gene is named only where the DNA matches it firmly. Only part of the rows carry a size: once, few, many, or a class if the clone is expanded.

CDR3 protein: CASSFDTYEQYF; CDR3 DNA: TGTGCCAGCAGTTTCGACACGTACGAGCAGTACTTC; V gene: TRBV12-3/TRBV12-4; J gene: TRBJ2-7; clone size: NA; D gene: NA
CDR3 protein: CASSYPWTGVKDTEAFF; CDR3 DNA: TGTGCCAGCAGTTACCCCTGGACAGGGGTGAAGGACACTGAAGCTTTCTTT; V gene: TRBV6-2/TRBV6-3; J gene: TRBJ1-1; clone size: NA; D gene: TRBD1
CDR3 protein: CASSYSGGDTEAFF; CDR3 DNA: TGTGCCAGCAGTTACTCAGGCGGAGACACTGAAGCTTTCTTT; V gene: TRBV6-5; J gene: TRBJ1-1; clone size: few; D gene: NA
CDR3 protein: CASSLGVIWELFF; CDR3 DNA: TGTGCCAGCAGCTTAGGTGTAATCTGGGAGCTGTTTTTT; V gene: TRBV7-9; J gene: TRBJ2-2; clone size: NA; D gene: NA
CDR3 protein: CASSFDGGPVNTEAFF; CDR3 DNA: TGTGCCAGCAGCTTTGATGGGGGCCCCGTGAACACTGAAGCTTTCTTT; V gene: TRBV5-4; J gene: TRBJ1-1; clone size: NA; D gene: NA
CDR3 protein: CASSSGFSYNSPLHF; CDR3 DNA: TGTGCCAGCAGCTCAGGGTTTTCCTATAATTCACCCCTCCACTTT; V gene: TRBV7-2; J gene: TRBJ1-6; clone size: NA; D gene: NA
CDR3 protein: CASSLGNLGGGQPDTQYF; CDR3 DNA: TGCGCCAGCAGCTTGGGCAACTTAGGGGGGGGCCAGCCAGATACGCAGTATTTT; V gene: TRBV5-1; J gene: TRBJ2-3; clone size: NA; D gene: NA
CDR3 protein: CASSMGTGGEKLFF; CDR3 DNA: TGTGCCAGCAGCATGGGGACAGGAGGGGAAAAACTGTTTTTT; V gene: TRBV7-2; J gene: TRBJ1-4; clone size: NA; D gene: TRBD1
CDR3 protein: CASSRTGTGVMNTEAFF; CDR3 DNA: TGCGCCAGCAGCCGTACCGGGACAGGAGTTATGAACACTGAAGCTTTCTTT; V gene: TRBV5-1; J gene: TRBJ1-1; clone size: NA; D gene: TRBD1
CDR3 protein: CSASSGERTDTQYF; CDR3 DNA: TGCAGTGCTAGTTCCGGGGAGCGCACAGATACGCAGTATTTT; V gene: TRBV20-1; J gene: TRBJ2-3; clone size: NA; D gene: NA
CDR3 protein: CASSQDQYEQYF; CDR3 DNA: TGCGCCAGCAGCCAGGATCAATACGAGCAGTACTTC; V gene: TRBV10-1; J gene: TRBJ2-7; clone size: NA; D gene: NA
CDR3 protein: CASSAGTGAEQYF; CDR3 DNA: TGTGCCAGTAGTGCTGGGACAGGGGCCGAGCAGTACTTC; V gene: TRBV19; J gene: TRBJ2-7; clone size: NA; D gene: TRBD1
CDR3 protein: CASSEWRLSAPDNEQFF; CDR3 DNA: TGTGCCAGCAGTGAATGGAGACTATCTGCACCCGACAATGAGCAGTTCTTC; V gene: TRBV2; J gene: TRBJ2-1; clone size: once; D gene: NA
CDR3 protein: CASSTPTGFNTEAFF; CDR3 DNA: TGTGCCAGCAGCACTCCGACAGGGTTTAACACTGAAGCTTTCTTT; V gene: TRBV5-4; J gene: TRBJ1-1; clone size: NA; D gene: TRBD1
CDR3 protein: CASSERWTEAFF; CDR3 DNA: TGTGCCAGCAGTGAACGGTGGACTGAAGCTTTCTTT; V gene: TRBV6-1; J gene: TRBJ1-1; clone size: NA; D gene: NA
CDR3 protein: CASSPGGFFEAFF; CDR3 DNA: TGTGCCAGCAGTCCAGGGGGCTTCTTCGAAGCTTTCTTT; V gene: TRBV6-5; J gene: TRBJ1-1; clone size: NA; D gene: TRBD1
CDR3 protein: CASSLEAMGVNTGELFF; CDR3 DNA: TGTGCCAGCAGCTTAGAAGCTATGGGAGTTAACACCGGGGAGCTGTTTTTT; V gene: TRBV7-6; J gene: TRBJ2-2; clone size: NA; D gene: NA
CDR3 protein: CASSPGPSMNTEAFF; CDR3 DNA: TGTGCCAGCAGCCCAGGCCCCAGCATGAACACTGAAGCTTTCTTT; V gene: TRBV11-3; J gene: TRBJ1-1; clone size: once; D gene: NA
CDR3 protein: CASSATGADEQFF; CDR3 DNA: TGTGCCAGCAGTGCGACAGGGGCGGATGAGCAGTTCTTC; V gene: TRBV28; J gene: TRBJ2-1; clone size: NA; D gene: TRBD1
CDR3 protein: CASSFVGGLNTEAFF; CDR3 DNA: TGCGCCAGCAGCTTCGTGGGGGGTCTGAACACTGAAGCTTTCTTT; V gene: TRBV5-1; J gene: TRBJ1-1; clone size: NA; D gene: NA
CDR3 protein: CAIQGFDNQPQHF; CDR3 DNA: TGTGCCATCCAGGGTTTTGACAATCAGCCCCAGCATTTT; V gene: TRBV28; J gene: TRBJ1-5; clone size: NA; D gene: NA
CDR3 protein: CASSRIRDTDTQYF; CDR3 DNA: TGTGCCAGCAGCCGCATCCGGGACACAGATACGCAGTATTTT; V gene: TRBV7-9; J gene: TRBJ2-3; clone size: few; D gene: NA
CDR3 protein: CASSQLEVSTDTQYF; CDR3 DNA: TGTGCCAGCAGCCAACTTGAGGTTAGCACAGATACGCAGTATTTT; V gene: TRBV3-1/TRBV3-2; J gene: TRBJ2-3; clone size: once; D gene: NA
CDR3 protein: CASRFVWTGAALLRDQPQHF; CDR3 DNA: TGTGCAAGTCGCTTCGTCTGGACAGGGGCTGCCCTTCTACGGGATCAGCCCCAGCATTTT; V gene: TRBV12-2; J gene: TRBJ1-5; clone size: NA; D gene: NA
CDR3 protein: CASSLTGQSSYEQYF; CDR3 DNA: TGTGCCAGCAGCTTGACGGGACAAAGCTCCTACGAGCAGTACTTC; V gene: TRBV5-5; J gene: TRBJ2-7; clone size: NA; D gene: NA
CDR3 protein: CASSFGTGLKTQYF; CDR3 DNA: TGTGCCAGCAGCTTCGGGACAGGGCTGAAGACCCAGTACTTC; V gene: TRBV5-6; J gene: TRBJ2-5; clone size: NA; D gene: TRBD1
CDR3 protein: CASSLEQGGKLFF; CDR3 DNA: TGTGCCAGCAGCCTAGAACAGGGGGGAAAACTGTTTTTT; V gene: TRBV3-1/TRBV3-2; J gene: TRBJ1-4; clone size: NA; D gene: TRBD1
CDR3 protein: CASSLEYRGFAFF; CDR3 DNA: TGTGCCAGCAGCTTAGAATACAGGGGATTCGCTTTCTTT; V gene: TRBV7-2; J gene: TRBJ1-1; clone size: NA; D gene: TRBD1
CDR3 protein: CASSPKTQGPYEQYF; CDR3 DNA: TGTGCCAGCAGCCCGAAAACACAGGGGCCCTACGAGCAGTACTTC; V gene: TRBV11-2; J gene: TRBJ2-7; clone size: NA; D gene: TRBD1
CDR3 protein: CASRAPGQPQHF; CDR3 DNA: TGTGCCAGCAGGGCCCCGGGTCAGCCCCAGCATTTT; V gene: TRBV6-5; J gene: TRBJ1-5; clone size: NA; D gene: NA
CDR3 protein: CASSHPGGEDQPQHF; CDR3 DNA: TGCGCCAGCAGCCACCCAGGGGGTGAGGATCAGCCCCAGCATTTT; V gene: TRBV4-3; J gene: TRBJ1-5; clone size: NA; D gene: TRBD1
CDR3 protein: CASSEIGGEQYF; CDR3 DNA: TGTGCCAGCAGTGAAATCGGGGGAGAGCAGTACTTC; V gene: TRBV6-1; J gene: TRBJ2-7; clone size: NA; D gene: NA
CDR3 protein: CASSLYGTVGPYEQYF; CDR3 DNA: TGTGCCAGCAGCCTTTACGGGACAGTAGGACCCTACGAGCAGTACTTC; V gene: TRBV27; J gene: TRBJ2-7; clone size: NA; D gene: TRBD1
CDR3 protein: CASSFAGTRAHEQYF; CDR3 DNA: TGTGCCAGCAGCTTCGCCGGGACACGGGCCCACGAGCAGTACTTC; V gene: TRBV5-6; J gene: TRBJ2-7; clone size: NA; D gene: NA
CDR3 protein: CASSSRSVNTEAFF; CDR3 DNA: TGTGCCAGCAGCTCCCGGTCGGTGAACACTGAAGCTTTCTTT; V gene: TRBV6-5; J gene: TRBJ1-1; clone size: NA; D gene: NA
CDR3 protein: CASSLLGQVSTIYGYTF; CDR3 DNA: TGTGCCAGCAGTTTGCTGGGACAGGTCTCTACTATCTATGGCTACACCTTC; V gene: TRBV28; J gene: TRBJ1-2; clone size: NA; D gene: TRBD1
CDR3 protein: CASSLALNTGELFF; CDR3 DNA: TGCGCCAGCAGCTTGGCCCTGAACACCGGGGAGCTGTTTTTT; V gene: TRBV5-1; J gene: TRBJ2-2; clone size: NA; D gene: NA
CDR3 protein: CASSPGSGANVLTF; CDR3 DNA: TGCGCCAGCAGTCCCGGCTCTGGGGCCAACGTCCTGACTTTC; V gene: TRBV5-1; J gene: TRBJ2-6; clone size: NA; D gene: NA
CDR3 protein: CASSSAGSGYTF; CDR3 DNA: TGTGCCAGCAGTTCGGCGGGGTCGGGCTACACCTTC; V gene: TRBV6-2/TRBV6-3; J gene: TRBJ1-2; clone size: NA; D gene: NA
CDR3 protein: CASSLLTTHGYTF; CDR3 DNA: TGCGCCAGCAGCTTGTTGACTACTCATGGCTACACCTTC; V gene: TRBV5-1; J gene: TRBJ1-2; clone size: NA; D gene: NA
CDR3 protein: CASSQRGLAGGRNTGELFF; CDR3 DNA: TGTGCCAGTAGTCAACGAGGTTTAGCGGGGGGACGGAACACCGGGGAGCTGTTTTTT; V gene: TRBV19; J gene: TRBJ2-2; clone size: NA; D gene: TRBD2
CDR3 protein: CAWSLALGETQYF; CDR3 DNA: TGTGCCTGGAGTTTAGCGCTTGGGGAGACCCAGTACTTC; V gene: TRBV30; J gene: TRBJ2-5; clone size: NA; D gene: NA
CDR3 protein: CASRPQGGNTEAFF; CDR3 DNA: TGTGCCAGTAGACCTCAGGGGGGAAACACTGAAGCTTTCTTT; V gene: TRBV19; J gene: TRBJ1-1; clone size: once; D gene: TRBD1
CDR3 protein: CASSPRSGTATGELFF; CDR3 DNA: TGTGCCAGCTCACCACGGTCGGGGACTGCCACCGGGGAGCTGTTTTTT; V gene: TRBV18; J gene: TRBJ2-2; clone size: NA; D gene: NA
CDR3 protein: CASSYHGTGRRQPQHF; CDR3 DNA: TGTGCCAGCAGCTACCACGGGACTGGGAGGCGTCAGCCCCAGCATTTT; V gene: TRBV7-2; J gene: TRBJ1-5; clone size: few; D gene: NA
CDR3 protein: CASSRSGGTEAFF; CDR3 DNA: TGTGCCAGCAGCCGCTCGGGGGGCACTGAAGCTTTCTTT; V gene: TRBV7-9; J gene: TRBJ1-1; clone size: NA; D gene: NA
CDR3 protein: CASSFSGETDTQYF; CDR3 DNA: TGCGCCAGCAGCTTTAGCGGGGAAACAGATACGCAGTATTTT; V gene: TRBV5-1; J gene: TRBJ2-3; clone size: few; D gene: TRBD2
CDR3 protein: CASSLRDTRSNSPLHF; CDR3 DNA: TGTGCCAGCAGTTTGAGGGACACGCGTTCCAATTCACCCCTCCACTTT; V gene: TRBV5-5; J gene: TRBJ1-6; clone size: NA; D gene: NA
CDR3 protein: CASSLGRGYGYTF; CDR3 DNA: TGTGCCAGCAGTTTGGGAAGGGGCTATGGCTACACCTTC; V gene: TRBV12-3/TRBV12-4; J gene: TRBJ1-2; clone size: NA; D gene: NA
CDR3 protein: CASSPERLYYGYTF; CDR3 DNA: TGTGCCAGCTCACCGGAGAGATTATACTATGGCTACACCTTC; V gene: TRBV18; J gene: TRBJ1-2; clone size: NA; D gene: NA
CDR3 protein: CASSPIHGPNYGYTF; CDR3 DNA: TGTGCCAGCAGCCCCATCCACGGTCCTAACTATGGCTACACCTTC; V gene: TRBV3-1/TRBV3-2; J gene: TRBJ1-2; clone size: NA; D gene: NA
CDR3 protein: CASSRGTGRDTEAFF; CDR3 DNA: TGTGCCAGCAGCCGGGGGACAGGGAGGGACACTGAAGCTTTCTTT; V gene: TRBV3-1/TRBV3-2; J gene: TRBJ1-1; clone size: NA; D gene: TRBD1